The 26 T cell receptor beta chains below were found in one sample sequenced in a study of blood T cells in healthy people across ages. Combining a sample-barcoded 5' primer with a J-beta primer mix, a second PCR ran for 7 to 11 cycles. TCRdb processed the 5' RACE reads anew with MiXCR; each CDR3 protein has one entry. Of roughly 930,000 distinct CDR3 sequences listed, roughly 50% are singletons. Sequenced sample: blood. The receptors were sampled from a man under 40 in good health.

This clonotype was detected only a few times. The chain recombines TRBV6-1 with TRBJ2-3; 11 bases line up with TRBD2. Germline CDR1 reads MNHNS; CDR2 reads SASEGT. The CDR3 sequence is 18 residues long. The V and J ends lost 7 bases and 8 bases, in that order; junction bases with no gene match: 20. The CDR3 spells CASTRVVRGLAVGGTQYF. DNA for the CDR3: TGTGCCAGCACCCGAGTTGTGCGGGGACTAGCGGTTGGGGGTACGCAGTATTTT.

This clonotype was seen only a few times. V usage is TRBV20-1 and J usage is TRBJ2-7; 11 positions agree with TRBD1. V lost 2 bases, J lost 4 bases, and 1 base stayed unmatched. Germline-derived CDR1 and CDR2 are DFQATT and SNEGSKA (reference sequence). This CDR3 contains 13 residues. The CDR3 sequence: CSARWDRGYEQYF. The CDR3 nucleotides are TGCAGTGCTAGATGGGACAGGGGGTACGAGCAGTACTTC.

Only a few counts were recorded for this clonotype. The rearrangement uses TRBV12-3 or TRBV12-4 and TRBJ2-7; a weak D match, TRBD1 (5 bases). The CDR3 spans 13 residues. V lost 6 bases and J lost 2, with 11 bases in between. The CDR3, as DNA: TGTGCCAGCAGGTCAGGGTTTCCCTACGAGCAGTACTTC. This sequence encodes CASRSGFPYEQYF.

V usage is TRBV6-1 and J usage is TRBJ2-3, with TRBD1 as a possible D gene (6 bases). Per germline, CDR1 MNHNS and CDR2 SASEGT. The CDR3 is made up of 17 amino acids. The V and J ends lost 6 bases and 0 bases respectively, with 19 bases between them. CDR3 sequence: CASSRNQQGTSTDTQYF. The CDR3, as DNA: TGTGCCAGCAGCCGTAATCAACAGGGTACAAGCACAGATACGCAGTATTTT.

The CDR3 DNA reads TGTGCCAGCAGCCCGGAAGTCGGACTAGCGGGGGACACCGGGGAGCTGTTTTTT. This encodes CASSPEVGLAGDTGELFF. This rearrangement joins TRBV3-1 to TRBJ2-2, with TRBD2 matching over 13 bases. Germline values: CDR1 LGHDT, CDR2 YNNKEL (reference sequence). V was clipped by 4 bases and J by 3 bases; unmatched bases: 8. The CDR3 contains 18 residues.

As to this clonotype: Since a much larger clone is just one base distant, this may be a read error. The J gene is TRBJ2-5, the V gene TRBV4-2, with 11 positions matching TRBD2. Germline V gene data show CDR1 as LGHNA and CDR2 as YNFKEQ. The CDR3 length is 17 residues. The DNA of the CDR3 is TGTGCCAGCAGCCAAGGCTCTAGCGGGGGGCTGCAAGGGACCCAGTACTTC. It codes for CASSQGSSGGLQGTQYF.

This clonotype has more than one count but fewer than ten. CDR3 loop: CASRRTLEPEGYGYTF. CDR3 nucleotides: TGTGCCAGCAGACGCACCCTGGAACCCGAGGGGTATGGCTACACCTTC. This rearrangement joins TRBV27 to TRBJ1-2; tentative D call: TRBD1 (5 bases). The CDR3 has 16 amino acids. In germline, CDR1 is MNHEY, CDR2 SMNVEV (reference sequence). Trimming shortened V by 6 bases and J by 5 bases, and 22 bases separated the two germline ends.

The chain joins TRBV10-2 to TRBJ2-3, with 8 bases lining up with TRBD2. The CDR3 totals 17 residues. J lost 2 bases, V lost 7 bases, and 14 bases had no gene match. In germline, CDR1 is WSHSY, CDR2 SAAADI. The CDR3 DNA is TGCGCCAGCAAGCGCCGGGGGGGGGAGTTTCTCACAGATACGCAGTATTTT. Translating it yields CASKRRGGEFLTDTQYF.

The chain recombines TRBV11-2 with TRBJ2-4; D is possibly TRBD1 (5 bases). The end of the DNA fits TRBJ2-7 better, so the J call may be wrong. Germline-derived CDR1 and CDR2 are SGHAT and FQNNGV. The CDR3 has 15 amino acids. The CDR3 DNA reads TGTGCCAGCAGCTTAGTCGGCGTCAGGGTTTCCGAGCAGTACTTC. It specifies CASSLVGVRVSEQYF.

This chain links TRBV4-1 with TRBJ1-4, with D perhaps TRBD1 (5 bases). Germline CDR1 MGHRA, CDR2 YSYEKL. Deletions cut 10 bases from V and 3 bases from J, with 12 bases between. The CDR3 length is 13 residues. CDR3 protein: CAMGGGANEKLFF. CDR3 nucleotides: TGCGCCATGGGGGGGGGGGCTAATGAAAAACTGTTTTTT.

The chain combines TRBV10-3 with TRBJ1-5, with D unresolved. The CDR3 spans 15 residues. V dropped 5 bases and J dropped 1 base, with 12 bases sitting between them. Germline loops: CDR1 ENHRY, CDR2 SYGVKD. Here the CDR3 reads CAISPTGLSNQPQHF. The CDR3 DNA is TGTGCCATCAGTCCCACCGGCCTAAGCAATCAGCCCCAGCATTTT.

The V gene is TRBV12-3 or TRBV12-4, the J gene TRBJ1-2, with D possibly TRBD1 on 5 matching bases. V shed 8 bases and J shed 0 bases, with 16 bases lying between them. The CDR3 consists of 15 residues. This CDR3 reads CASRGRSFPNYGYTF. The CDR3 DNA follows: TGTGCCAGCCGGGGCAGGAGCTTTCCTAACTATGGCTACACCTTC.

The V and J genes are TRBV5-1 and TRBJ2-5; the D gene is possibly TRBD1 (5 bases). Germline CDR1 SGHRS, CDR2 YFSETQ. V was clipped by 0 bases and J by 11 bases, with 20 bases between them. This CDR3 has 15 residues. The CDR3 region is CASSLEGPGDNEQYF. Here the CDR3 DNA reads TGCGCCAGCAGCTTGGAGGGGCCTGGAGACAATGAGCAGTACTTC.

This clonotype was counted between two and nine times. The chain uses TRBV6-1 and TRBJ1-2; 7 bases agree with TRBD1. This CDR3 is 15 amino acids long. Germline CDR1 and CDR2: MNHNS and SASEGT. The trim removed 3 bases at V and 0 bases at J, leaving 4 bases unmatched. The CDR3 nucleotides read TGTGCCAGCAGTGACTGGACAGGACCTAACTATGGCTACACCTTC. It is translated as CASSDWTGPNYGYTF.

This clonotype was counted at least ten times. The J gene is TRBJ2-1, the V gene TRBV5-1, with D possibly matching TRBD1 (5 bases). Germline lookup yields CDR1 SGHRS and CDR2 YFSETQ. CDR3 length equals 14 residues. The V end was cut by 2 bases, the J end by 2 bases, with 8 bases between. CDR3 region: CASSLSGTYNEQFF. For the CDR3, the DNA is TGCGCCAGCAGCTTATCAGGGACCTACAATGAGCAGTTCTTC. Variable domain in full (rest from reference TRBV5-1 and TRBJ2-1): KAGVTQTPRYLIKTRGQQVTLSCSPISGHRSVSWYQQTPGQGLQFLFEYFSETQRNKGNFPGRFSGRQFSNSRSEMNVSTLELGDSALYLCASSLSGTYNEQFFGPGTRLTVL.

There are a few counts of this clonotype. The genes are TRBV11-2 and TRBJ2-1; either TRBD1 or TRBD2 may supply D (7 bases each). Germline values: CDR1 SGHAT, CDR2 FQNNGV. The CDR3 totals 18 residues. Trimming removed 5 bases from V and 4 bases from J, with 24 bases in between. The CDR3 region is CASSHDRGGTATYNEQFF. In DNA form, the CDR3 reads TGTGCCAGCAGCCACGATAGGGGGGGGACAGCGACATACAATGAGCAGTTCTTC. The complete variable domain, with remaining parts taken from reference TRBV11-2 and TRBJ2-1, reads EAGVAQSPRYKIIEKRQSVAFWCNPISGHATLYWYQQILGQGPKLLIQFQNNGVVDDSQLPKDRFSAERLKGVDSTLKIQPAKLEDSAVYLCASSHDRGGTATYNEQFFGPGTRLTVL.

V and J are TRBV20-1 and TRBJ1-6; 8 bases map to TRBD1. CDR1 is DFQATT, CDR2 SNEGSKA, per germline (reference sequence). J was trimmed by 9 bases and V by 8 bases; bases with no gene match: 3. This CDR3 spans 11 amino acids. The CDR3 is CSTTGGSPLHF. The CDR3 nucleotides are TGCAGTACAACAGGGGGTTCACCCCTCCACTTT.

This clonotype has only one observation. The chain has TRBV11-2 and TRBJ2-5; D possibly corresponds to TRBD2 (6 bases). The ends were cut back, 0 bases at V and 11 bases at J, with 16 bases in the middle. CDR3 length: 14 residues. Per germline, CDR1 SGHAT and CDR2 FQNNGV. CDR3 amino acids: CASSLDPTGGEQYF. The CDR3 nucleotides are TGTGCCAGCAGCTTAGATCCGACGGGCGGGGAGCAGTACTTC.

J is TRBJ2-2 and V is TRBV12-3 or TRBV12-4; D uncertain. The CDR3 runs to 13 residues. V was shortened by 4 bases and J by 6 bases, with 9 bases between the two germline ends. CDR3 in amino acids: CASSSTLPGELFF. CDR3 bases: TGTGCCAGCAGTTCGACGCTGCCCGGGGAGCTGTTTTTT.

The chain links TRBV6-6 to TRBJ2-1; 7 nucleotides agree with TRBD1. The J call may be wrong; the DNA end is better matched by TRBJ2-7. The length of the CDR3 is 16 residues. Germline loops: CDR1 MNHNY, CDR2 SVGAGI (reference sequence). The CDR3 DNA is TGTGCCAGCAGTACATCCGACAGGGCAGGGTACAATGAGCAGTACTTC. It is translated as CASSTSDRAGYNEQYF.

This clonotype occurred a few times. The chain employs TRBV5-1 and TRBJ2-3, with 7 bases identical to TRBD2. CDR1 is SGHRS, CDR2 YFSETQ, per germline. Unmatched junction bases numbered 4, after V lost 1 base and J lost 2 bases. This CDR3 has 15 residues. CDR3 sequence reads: CASSLRGLHTDTQYF. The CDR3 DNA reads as TGCGCCAGCAGCTTGAGGGGACTACACACAGATACGCAGTATTTT.

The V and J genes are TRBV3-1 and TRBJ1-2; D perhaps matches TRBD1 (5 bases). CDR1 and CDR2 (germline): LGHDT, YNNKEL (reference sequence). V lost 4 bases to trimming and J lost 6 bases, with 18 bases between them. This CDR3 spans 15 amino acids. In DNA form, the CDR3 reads TGTGCCAGCAGCCTCGAATTGACAGCTTTCAATGGCTACACCTTC. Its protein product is CASSLELTAFNGYTF.

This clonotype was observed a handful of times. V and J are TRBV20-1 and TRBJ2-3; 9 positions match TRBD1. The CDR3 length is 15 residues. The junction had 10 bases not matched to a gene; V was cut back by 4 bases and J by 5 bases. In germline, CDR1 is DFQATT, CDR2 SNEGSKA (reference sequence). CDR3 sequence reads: CSANPRDREKDTQYF. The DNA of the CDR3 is TGCAGTGCTAATCCCCGGGACAGGGAAAAAGATACGCAGTATTTT.

CDR3 sequence: CASLTTGGLDTEAFF. The DNA of the CDR3 is TGTGCCAGCCTGACGACGGGGGGCCTCGACACTGAAGCTTTCTTT. V is TRBV6-5 and J is TRBJ1-1; the D gene is possibly TRBD1 (6 bases). Germline CDR1 MNHEY, CDR2 SVGAGI. V dropped 8 bases and J dropped 3 bases, with 19 bases sitting between them. The CDR3 length is 15 residues.

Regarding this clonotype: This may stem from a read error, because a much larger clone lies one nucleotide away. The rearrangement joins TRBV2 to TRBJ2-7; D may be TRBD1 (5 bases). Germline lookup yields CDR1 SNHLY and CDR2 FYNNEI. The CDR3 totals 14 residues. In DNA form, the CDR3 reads TGTTCCAGCAGTGAACATGGGGCGTCCTACGAGCAGTACTTC. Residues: CSSSEHGASYEQYF.

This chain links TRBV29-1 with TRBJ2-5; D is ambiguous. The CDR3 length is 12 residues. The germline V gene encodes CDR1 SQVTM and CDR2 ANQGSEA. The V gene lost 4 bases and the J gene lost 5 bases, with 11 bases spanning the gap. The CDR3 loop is CSVALLGETQYF. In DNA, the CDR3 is TGCAGCGTTGCACTCCTAGGGGAGACCCAGTACTTC.